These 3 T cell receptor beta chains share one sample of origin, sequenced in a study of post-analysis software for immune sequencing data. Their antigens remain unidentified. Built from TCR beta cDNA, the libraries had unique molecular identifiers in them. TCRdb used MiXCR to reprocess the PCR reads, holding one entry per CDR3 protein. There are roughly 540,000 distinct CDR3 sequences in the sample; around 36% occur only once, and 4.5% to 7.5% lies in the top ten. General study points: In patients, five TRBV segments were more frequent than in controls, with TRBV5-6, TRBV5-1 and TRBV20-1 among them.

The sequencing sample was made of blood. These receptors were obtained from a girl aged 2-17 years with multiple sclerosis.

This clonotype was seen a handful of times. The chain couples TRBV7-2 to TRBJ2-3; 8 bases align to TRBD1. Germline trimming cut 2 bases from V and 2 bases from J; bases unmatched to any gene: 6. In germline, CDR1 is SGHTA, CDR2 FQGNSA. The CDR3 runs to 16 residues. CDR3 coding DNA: TGTGCCAGCAGCTTATTACCAGGGGGCACCACAGATACGCAGTATTTT. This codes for CASSLLPGGTTDTQYF.

CDR3: CASSLVAGRSYGYTF. CDR3 in DNA: TGTGCCAGCAGCTTGGTGGCAGGACGGTCTTATGGCTACACCTTC. V and J are TRBV5-6 and TRBJ1-2; D is uncertain. Trimming removed 0 bases at V and 5 bases at J, with 14 bases between. This CDR3 comprises 15 residues. Germline loops: CDR1 SGHDT, CDR2 YYEEEE.

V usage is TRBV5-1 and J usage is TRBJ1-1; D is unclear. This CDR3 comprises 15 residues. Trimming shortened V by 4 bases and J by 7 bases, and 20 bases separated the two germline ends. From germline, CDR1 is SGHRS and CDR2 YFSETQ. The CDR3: CASSRVAGAGSEAFF. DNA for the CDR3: TGCGCCAGCAGCAGGGTAGCGGGCGCGGGGAGTGAAGCTTTCTTT.